The rows below give T cell receptor beta chains drawn from one sample of a study of cytomegalovirus exposure and HLA in healthy donors. Method: immunoSEQ multiplex PCR; TCRdb's copy keeps in-frame clones and lacks some. The sample lists some 110,000 clones, over 60% occurring once. The sample comprised PBMCs. The receptors originated from a man in his 60s in good health and CMV-seropositive. Each CDR3 is given with its conserved first and last residue. A D gene is named only where the DNA matches it firmly. Some rows have no size entry. The others give once, few or many, or a class for an expanded clone.

few,NA,TRBJ1-6,TRBV21-1,TGTGCCAGCAGCATTCGGGACAGCTATAATTCACCCCTCCACTTT,CASSIRDSYNSPLHF
NA,TRBD1,TRBJ2-7,TRBV6-5,TGTGCCAGCAGTGACTCAGGGGGCTCAAGGGAGCAGTACTTC,CASSDSGGSREQYF
few,NA,TRBJ1-6,TRBV7-9,TGTGCCAGCAGCACCCGACAAGGGAGGAATTCACCCCTCCACTTT,CASSTRQGRNSPLHF
once,NA,TRBJ1-5,TRBV4-3,TGCGCCAGCAGCCAAGATCCCAGACAGCCCCAGCACTTT,CASSQDPRQPQHF
NA,TRBD2,TRBJ2-3,TRBV5-1,TGCGCCAGCAGCTTGGGTTTGACGGCTAGCGGGGCGAGCACAGATACGCAGTATTTT,CASSLGLTASGASTDTQYF
few,NA,TRBJ1-1,TRBV6-6,TGTGCCAGCAGTGGTCTGGGAGGGGCGGGCACTGAAGCTTTCTTT,CASSGLGGAGTEAFF
NA,TRBD1,TRBJ2-2,TRBV5-4,TGTGCCAGCAGTCAAACAGGGGATAACACCGGGGAGCTGTTTTTT,CASSQTGDNTGELFF
NA,TRBD1,TRBJ1-3,TRBV11-1,TGTGCCAGCAGTTCACCCGGGACAGGGTCTGGAAACACCATATATTTT,CASSSPGTGSGNTIYF
few,NA,TRBJ2-2,TRBV6-1,TGTGCCAGCACCCTAGGGGTCCACACCGGGGAGCTGTTTTTT,CASTLGVHTGELFF
NA,TRBD1,TRBJ1-2,TRBV12-5,TGTGCTAGTGGTTTGGTTCATCAGACCGGGACAGGGGGCGGTGGCTATGGCTACACCTTC,CASGLVHQTGTGGGGYGYTF
once,NA,TRBJ2-2,TRBV2,TGTGCCAGCAGTCGGGACTTTAACACCGGGGAGCTGTTTTTT,CASSRDFNTGELFF
NA,NA,TRBJ2-7,TRBV18,TGTGCCAGCTCACCTCTGGGAGACGAGCAGTACTTC,CASSPLGDEQYF
NA,NA,TRBJ1-2,TRBV6-6,TGTGCCAGCAGTTACCATCGGGAGGGTGGCTACACCTTC,CASSYHREGGYTF
NA,TRBD1,TRBJ1-3,TRBV4-2,TGTGCCAGCAGCCAAGATAAGGGACAGGGCTCTGGAAACACCATATATTTT,CASSQDKGQGSGNTIYF
NA,TRBD1,TRBJ1-1,TRBV7-2,TGTGCCAGCAGCTACCCCCCGGGACAGACAATGAACACTGAAGCTTTCTTT,CASSYPPGQTMNTEAFF
few,TRBD1,TRBJ2-2,TRBV9,TGTGCCAGCAGCGTAGTTGCAGGGGGCGGTTATTGGACCGGGGAGCTGTTTTTT,CASSVVAGGGYWTGELFF
NA,TRBD1,TRBJ1-2,TRBV19,TGTGCCAGTAAGGTGGGACTCGGGACAGGGGTCGTCTCCGATGGCTACACCTTC,CASKVGLGTGVVSDGYTF
NA,NA,TRBJ2-3,TRBV19,TGTGCCAGTAGTATCGGGACAAGTAGGTCAGATACGCAGTATTTT,CASSIGTSRSDTQYF
NA,NA,TRBJ2-1,TRBV7-2,TGTGCCAGCAGGCCGACTAGGCGGAGCGATGAGCAGTTCTTC,CASRPTRRSDEQFF
few,NA,TRBJ1-4,TRBV6-5,TGTGCCAGCAGTTACGCAGGGACTAATGAAAAACTGTTTTTT,CASSYAGTNEKLFF
NA,NA,TRBJ2-5,TRBV5-6,TGTGCCAGCAGCTTGTCGGGGACTCTAGAGACCCAGTACTTC,CASSLSGTLETQYF
NA,TRBD1,TRBJ2-7,TRBV5-1,TGCGCCAGCAGCGCCTGGACAGGGGGCGGGTACGAGCAGTACTTC,CASSAWTGGGYEQYF
NA,NA,TRBJ1-4,TRBV4-1,TGCGCCAGCAGCCAAGGGGAGGGGCCGGGGGAAAAACTGTTTTTT,CASSQGEGPGEKLFF
NA,NA,TRBJ2-6,TRBV5-1,TGCGCCAGCAGCTTGGCCACTGGGGCCAACGTCCTGACTTTC,CASSLATGANVLTF
few,TRBD2,TRBJ2-3,TRBV7-8,TGTGCCAGCAGCTTAGCCCTAGCGGGCCGCACAGATACGCAGTATTTT,CASSLALAGRTDTQYF